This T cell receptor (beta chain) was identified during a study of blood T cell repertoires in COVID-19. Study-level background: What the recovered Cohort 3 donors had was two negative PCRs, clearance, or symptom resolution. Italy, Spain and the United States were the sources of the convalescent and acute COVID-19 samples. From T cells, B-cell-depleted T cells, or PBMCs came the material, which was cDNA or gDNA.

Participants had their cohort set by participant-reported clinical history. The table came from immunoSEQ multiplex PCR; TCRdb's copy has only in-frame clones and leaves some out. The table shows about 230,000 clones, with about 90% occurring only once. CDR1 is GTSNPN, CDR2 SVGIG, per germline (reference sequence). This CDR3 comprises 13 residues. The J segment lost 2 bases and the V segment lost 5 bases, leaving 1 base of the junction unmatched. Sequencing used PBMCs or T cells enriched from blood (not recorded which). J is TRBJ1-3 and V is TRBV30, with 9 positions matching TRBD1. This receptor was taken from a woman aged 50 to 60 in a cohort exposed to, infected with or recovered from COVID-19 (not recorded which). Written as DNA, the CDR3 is TGTGCCTGGCGACAGGGGGCTGGAAACACCATATATTTT. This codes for CAWRQGAGNTIYF. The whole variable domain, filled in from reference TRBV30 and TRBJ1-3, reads SQTIHQWPATLVQPVGSPLSLECTVEGTSNPNLYWYRQAAGRGLQLLFYSVGIGQISSEVPQNLSASRPQDRQFILSSKKLLLSDSGFYLCAWRQGAGNTIYFGEGSWLTVV.